This T cell receptor beta chain was documented in a study of shared clonotypes between healthy human individuals. The ends lost 2 bases at V and 0 bases at J; junction bases unmatched: 0. This CDR3 comprises 14 residues. Germline V lookup: CDR1 SGHNT, CDR2 YYREEE (reference sequence). As concerns this clone: Additional DNA sequences in this sample encode the identical CDR3.

Assay: immunoSEQ multiplex PCR; the TCRdb copy retains only in-frame clones and omits some. The table has about 1.1 million clones, 70% to 80% seen once; the top ten hold 0.7% to 0.95%. The V call is TRBV5-4, the J call TRBJ2-3; TRBD1 aligns across 7 bases. Input material: memory CD4+ T cells from PBMCs. Subset: CD45RA-negative fraction. The sequence was collected from a young man in good health. Some clones in this sample may be carry-over from other donors' samples. Here the CDR3 DNA reads TGTGCCAGCAGCTTCAGGGGGAGCACAGATACGCAGTATTTT. Its translation is CASSFRGSTDTQYF.